The 7 T cell receptor beta chains listed next were all sequenced from one sample in a study of blood T cells in healthy people across ages. The second PCR ran about 6 to 12 cycles with a sample-barcoded 5' primer and J-beta primers. TCRdb reanalysed the 5' RACE reads using MiXCR and keeps one entry per CDR3 protein. There are about 760,000 distinct CDR3 sequences in the sample; roughly 25% occur only once, and more than 8.5% lies in the top ten. These sequences were also reported in another study, on T cells of mothers and their children.

Sequencing used blood. These TCRs come from a boy aged 10-17 years in good health.

The chain combines TRBV10-3 with TRBJ2-5; TRBD2 matches at 7 bases. This CDR3 region has 15 residues. The germline CDR1 and CDR2 sequences are ENHRY and SYGVKD. The trim removed 6 bases at V and 5 bases at J, leaving 12 bases unmatched. The DNA for the CDR3 is TGTGCCATCAGCCCCTCCAGCGGGGTAGTGGAGACCCAGTACTTC. Translated: CAISPSSGVVETQYF.

The chain combines TRBV12-3 or TRBV12-4 with TRBJ1-2; D remains unclear. Trimming pared 1 base from V and 4 bases from J, leaving 10 bases between. This CDR3 contains 14 residues. CDR3 nucleotides: TGTGCCAGCAGTTTAGAAGCTAGGGTCTATGGCTACACCTTC. Translation: CASSLEARVYGYTF.

This clonotype was seen only a few times. V is TRBV7-2 and J is TRBJ1-2, with a tentative D call TRBD1 (6 bases). The V end was cut by 5 bases, the J end by 7 bases, with 17 bases between. This CDR3 region has 14 residues. Germline V gene data show CDR1 as SGHTA and CDR2 as FQGNSA. The CDR3 region is CASSNTRGAGGYTF. As DNA, the CDR3 is TGTGCCAGCAGCAACACGAGGGGGGCGGGTGGCTACACCTTC.

There are a few counts of this clonotype. This rearrangement joins TRBV27 to TRBJ1-5; TRBD1 is a possible D gene (6 bases). Trimming pared 5 bases from V and 0 bases from J, leaving 23 bases between. CDR3 length: 19 residues. Germline assignment: CDR1 MNHEY and CDR2 SMNVEV (reference sequence). In DNA form, the CDR3 reads TGTGCCAGCAGTCCCGGGGAGGGGGTGCCCCCTTGTAGCAATCAGCCCCAGCATTTT. Translating gives CASSPGEGVPPCSNQPQHF.

This clonotype has only a few counts. The genes are TRBV7-2 and TRBJ1-5; no definite D call. The germline gives CDR1 SGHTA, CDR2 FQGNSA. This CDR3 is built from 15 residues. The V and J ends lost 2 bases and 5 bases respectively, with 13 bases between them. The CDR3 sequence: CASSLRSAGDQPQHF. CDR3 nucleotides: TGTGCCAGCAGCTTAAGGTCGGCAGGTGATCAGCCCCAGCATTTT.

The J gene is TRBJ2-7, the V gene TRBV25-1; tentatively, D is TRBD1 or TRBD2 (5 bases each). This CDR3 is built from 13 residues. Per the germline V gene, CDR1 is MGHDK and CDR2 is SYGVNS. V dropped 4 bases and J dropped 7 bases, with 14 bases sitting between them. CDR3 in amino acids: CASSVPGSEEQYF. CDR3 DNA: TGTGCCAGCAGTGTCCCAGGGAGTGAGGAGCAGTACTTC.

This clonotype was seen a few times. The CDR3 DNA reads as TGTGCCATCAGTGAGCGAAATCCCGGGACAGAAGAGACCCAGTACTTC. Translated, it gives CAISERNPGTEETQYF. The chain is built from TRBV10-3 and TRBJ2-7; TRBD1 aligns across 7 bases. The end of the DNA is better explained by TRBJ2-5, so the J call may be wrong. The CDR3 totals 16 residues. CDR1 is ENHRY, CDR2 SYGVKD, per germline.